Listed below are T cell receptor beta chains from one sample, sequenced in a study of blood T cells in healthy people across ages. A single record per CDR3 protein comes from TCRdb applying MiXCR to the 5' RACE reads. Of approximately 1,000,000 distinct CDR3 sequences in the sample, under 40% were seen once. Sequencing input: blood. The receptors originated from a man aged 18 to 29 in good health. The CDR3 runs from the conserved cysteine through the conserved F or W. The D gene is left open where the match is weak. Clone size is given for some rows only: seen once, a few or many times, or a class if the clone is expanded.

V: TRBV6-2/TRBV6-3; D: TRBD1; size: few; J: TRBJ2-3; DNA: TGTGCCAGCAGTTACTCCGCCGACAGGGGGATAGATACGCAGTATTTT; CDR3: CASSYSADRGIDTQYF
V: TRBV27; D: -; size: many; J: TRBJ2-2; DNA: TGTGCCAGCAGCTTAAGTCGGAACACCGGGGAGCTGTTTTTT; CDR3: CASSLSRNTGELFF
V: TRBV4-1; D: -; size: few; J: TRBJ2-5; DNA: TGCGCCAGCAGCCAAGATTTGACTGCGGAGACCCAGTACTTC; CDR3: CASSQDLTAETQYF
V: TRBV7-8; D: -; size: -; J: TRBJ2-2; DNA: TGTGCCAGCAGCTTAGGTCACTTCACCGGGGAGCTGTTTTTT; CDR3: CASSLGHFTGELFF
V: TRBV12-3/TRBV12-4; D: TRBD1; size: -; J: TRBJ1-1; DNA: TGTGCCAGCACCCTAGGGACAGGTAACACTGAAGCTTTCTTT; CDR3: CASTLGTGNTEAFF
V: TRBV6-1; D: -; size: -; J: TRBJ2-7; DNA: TGTGCCAGCAGTGAAGCTACCCGGGACATAGCCGACGAGCAGTACTTC; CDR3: CASSEATRDIADEQYF
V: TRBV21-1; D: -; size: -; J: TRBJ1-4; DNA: TGTGCCAGTCCAGGGGTCCGAAATGAAAAACTGTTTTTT; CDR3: CASPGVRNEKLFF
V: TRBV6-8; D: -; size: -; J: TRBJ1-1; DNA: TGTGCCAGCAGTAGGTCAAAGAGAAGGACGATTACTGAAGCTTTCTTT; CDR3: CASSRSKRRTITEAFF
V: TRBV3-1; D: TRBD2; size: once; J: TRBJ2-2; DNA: TGTGCCAGCAGCCAAGCTAGCGGGGGAAGCGGGGAGCTGTTTTTT; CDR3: CASSQASGGSGELFF
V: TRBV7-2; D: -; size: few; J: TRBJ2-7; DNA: TGTGCCAGCAGCTCCTTCCCGGGAAGCTACGAGCAGTACTTC; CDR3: CASSSFPGSYEQYF
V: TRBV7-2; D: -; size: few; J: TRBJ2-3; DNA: TGTGCCAGTACCATAATGGGGGGGCAGCTCGGTGGTACGCAGTATTTT; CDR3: CASTIMGGQLGGTQYF
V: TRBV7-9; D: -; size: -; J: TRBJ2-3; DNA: TGTGCCAGCAGTTGGCGGACAGGCACAGATACGCAGTATTTT; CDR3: CASSWRTGTDTQYF
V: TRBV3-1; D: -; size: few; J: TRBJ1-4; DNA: TGTGCCAGCCGGTTAACCCCTAATGAAAAACTGTTTTTT; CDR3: CASRLTPNEKLFF
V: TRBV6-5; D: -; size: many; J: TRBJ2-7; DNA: TGTGCCAGCAGGGGATCGGGGGAGCAGTACTTC; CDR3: CASRGSGEQYF
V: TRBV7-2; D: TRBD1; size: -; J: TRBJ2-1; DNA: TGTGCCAGCAGCTTAGGGGGACAGGGGCCAGAGACCCAGTTCTTC; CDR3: CASSLGGQGPETQFF
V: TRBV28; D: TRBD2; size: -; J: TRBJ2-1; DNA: TGTGCCAGCAGTTTATGGCAGGGACTACAGTTCTTC; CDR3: CASSLWQGLQFF
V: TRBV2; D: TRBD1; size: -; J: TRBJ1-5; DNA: TGTGCCAGCAGTGCAGGGGGGAAGCCCCAGCATTTT; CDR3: CASSAGGKPQHF
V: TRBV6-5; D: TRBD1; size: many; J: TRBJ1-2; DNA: TGTGCCAGCAGTTCTCGGACAGGGCCTAACTATGGCTACACCTTC; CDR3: CASSSRTGPNYGYTF
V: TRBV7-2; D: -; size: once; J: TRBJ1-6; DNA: TGTGCCAGCAGCAAAAACGGAGGTTTTAATTCACCCCTCCACTTT; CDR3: CASSKNGGFNSPLHF
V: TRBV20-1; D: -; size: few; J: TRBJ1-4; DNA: TGCAGTGCTAGGGACCGGACAGCGGGTTATGAAAAACTGTTTTTT; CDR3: CSARDRTAGYEKLFF
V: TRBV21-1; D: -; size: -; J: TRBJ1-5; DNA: TGTGCCAGCGATTACGCCTCTTGGGGCAATCAGCCCCAGCATTTT; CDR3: CASDYASWGNQPQHF
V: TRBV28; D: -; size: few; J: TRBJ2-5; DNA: TGTGCCAGCAGTTTATCCGGGTACCAAGAGACCCAGTACTTC; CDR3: CASSLSGYQETQYF
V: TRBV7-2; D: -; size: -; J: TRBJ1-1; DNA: TGTGCCAGCAGCTTTCTTGCAGGGAACACTGAAGCTTTCTTT; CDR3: CASSFLAGNTEAFF
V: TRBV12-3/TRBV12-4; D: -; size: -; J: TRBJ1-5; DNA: TGTGCCAGCAGCGCGAGGGGTCAGCCCCAGCATTTT; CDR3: CASSARGQPQHF
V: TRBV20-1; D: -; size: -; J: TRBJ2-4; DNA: TGCAGTGCAACATACCCTGAGAGCGGCATTCAGTACTTC; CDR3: CSATYPESGIQYF
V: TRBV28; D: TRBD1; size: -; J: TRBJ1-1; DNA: TGTGCCAGCAGTTCCCTCCAAACAGGGGATCGGGACACTGAAGCTTTCTTT; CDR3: CASSSLQTGDRDTEAFF
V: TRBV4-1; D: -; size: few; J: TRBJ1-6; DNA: TGCGCCAGCAGCCAGGAAGGACAGCTTAATTCACCCCTCCACTTT; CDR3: CASSQEGQLNSPLHF
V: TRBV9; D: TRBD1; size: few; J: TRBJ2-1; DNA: TGTGCCAGCAGCGTAGGGACAGGGATAGGGAATGAGCAGTTCTTC; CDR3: CASSVGTGIGNEQFF
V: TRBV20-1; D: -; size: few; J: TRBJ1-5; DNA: TGCAGTGCTAGAGATCCGTGGTATAGCAATCAGCCCCAGCATTTT; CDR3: CSARDPWYSNQPQHF
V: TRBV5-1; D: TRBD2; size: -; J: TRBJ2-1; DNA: TGCGCCAGCTCACAGCGGGGGGGCCCTCGGAATGAGCAGTTCTTC; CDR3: CASSQRGGPRNEQFF
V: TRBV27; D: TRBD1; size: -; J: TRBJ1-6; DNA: TGTGCCAGCAGTCCCCGGACAGGGGCGGGTTCACCCCTCCACTTT; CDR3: CASSPRTGAGSPLHF
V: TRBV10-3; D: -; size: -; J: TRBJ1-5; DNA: TGTGCCATCAGTGAGAGGTTCGGGTCCGGCAATCAGCCCCAGCATTTT; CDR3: CAISERFGSGNQPQHF
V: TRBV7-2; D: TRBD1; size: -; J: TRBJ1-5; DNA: TGTGCCAGCAGCTTAGGCGGACAGGCATTTCAGCCCCAGCATTTT; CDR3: CASSLGGQAFQPQHF
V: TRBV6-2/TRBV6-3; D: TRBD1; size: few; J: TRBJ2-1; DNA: TGTGCCAGCAGCTCAGCCGGGACAGGGGTTGATGAGCAGTTCTTC; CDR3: CASSSAGTGVDEQFF
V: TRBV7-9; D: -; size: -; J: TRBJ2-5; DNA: TGTGCCAGCATCGAATACCGGGACTACCAAGAGACCCAGTACTTC; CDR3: CASIEYRDYQETQYF
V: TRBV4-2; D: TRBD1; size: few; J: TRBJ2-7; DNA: TGTGCCAGCAGCCAAGACCTTCAGGGGGCGAGCGAGCAGTACTTC; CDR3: CASSQDLQGASEQYF
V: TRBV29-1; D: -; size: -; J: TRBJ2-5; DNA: TGCAGCGTTGTGGGGACCCAGACTAGCCCTGGGGGCAATGAGCAGTACTTC; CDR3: CSVVGTQTSPGGNEQYF
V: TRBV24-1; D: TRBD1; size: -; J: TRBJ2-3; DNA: TGTGCCACCAGTGGACCCGGGACAGGGGAATCAGATACGCAGTATTTT; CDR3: CATSGPGTGESDTQYF
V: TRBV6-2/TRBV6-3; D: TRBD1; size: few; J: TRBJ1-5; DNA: TGTGCCAGCAGACCAGGGGGCCCCAGCAATCAGCCCCAGCATTTT; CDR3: CASRPGGPSNQPQHF
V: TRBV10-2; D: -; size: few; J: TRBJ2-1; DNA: TGCGCCAGCAGTGAGCTTTGGGGGGGCGCGCGCAATGAGCAGTTCTTC; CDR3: CASSELWGGARNEQFF
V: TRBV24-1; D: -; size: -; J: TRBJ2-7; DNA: TGTGCCACCGGGGGCCCGACCTACAATGAGCAGTACTTC; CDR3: CATGGPTYNEQYF
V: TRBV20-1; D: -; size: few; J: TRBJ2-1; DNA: TGCAGTGCACAGAGCTCCTACAATGAGCAGTTCTTC; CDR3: CSAQSSYNEQFF
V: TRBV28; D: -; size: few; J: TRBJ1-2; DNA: TGTGCCAGCGGCAATCGGGCTGGCTACACCTTC; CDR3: CASGNRAGYTF
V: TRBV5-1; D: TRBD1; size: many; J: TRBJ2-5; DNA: TGCGCCAGCAGCTTAAACACCGGGACAGAAGAGACCCAGTACTTC; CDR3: CASSLNTGTEETQYF
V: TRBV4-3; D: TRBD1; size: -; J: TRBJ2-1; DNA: TGCGCCAGCAGCCAAGATTCCCCCGGGACAGGGGTCTACAATGAGCAGTTCTTC; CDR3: CASSQDSPGTGVYNEQFF